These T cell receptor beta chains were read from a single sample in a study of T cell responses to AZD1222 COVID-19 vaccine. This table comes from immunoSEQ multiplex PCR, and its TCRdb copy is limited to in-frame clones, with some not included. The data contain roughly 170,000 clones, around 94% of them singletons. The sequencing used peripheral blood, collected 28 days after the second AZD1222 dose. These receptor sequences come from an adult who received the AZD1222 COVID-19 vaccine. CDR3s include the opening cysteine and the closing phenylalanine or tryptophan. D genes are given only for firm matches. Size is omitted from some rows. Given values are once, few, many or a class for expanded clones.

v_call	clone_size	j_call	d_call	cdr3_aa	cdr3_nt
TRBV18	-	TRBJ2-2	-	CASSATNTGELFF	TGTGCCAGCTCCGCGACTAACACCGGGGAGCTGTTTTTT
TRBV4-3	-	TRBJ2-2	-	CASSQSVSLVLTGELFF	TGCGCCAGCAGCCAAAGTGTCAGCCTAGTTCTCACCGGGGAGCTGTTTTTT
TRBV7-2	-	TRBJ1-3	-	CASSFLSRAFSGNTIYF	TGTGCCAGCAGCTTCCTATCCAGGGCGTTCTCTGGAAACACCATATATTTT
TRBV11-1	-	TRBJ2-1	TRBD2	CASRPGTSGFNEQFF	TGTGCCAGCAGGCCCGGGACTAGCGGGTTCAATGAGCAGTTCTTC
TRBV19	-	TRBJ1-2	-	CATMAPSSGVYGYTF	TGTGCCACCATGGCGCCCTCCTCTGGTGTTTATGGCTACACCTTC
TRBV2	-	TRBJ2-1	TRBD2	CARTGGVGNEQFF	TGTGCCAGAACCGGGGGGGTTGGGAATGAGCAGTTCTTC
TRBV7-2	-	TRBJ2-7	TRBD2	CASSYVAGVSYEQYF	TGTGCCAGCAGTTACGTAGCGGGAGTCTCCTACGAGCAGTACTTC
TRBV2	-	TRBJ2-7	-	CASTSRLDAEQYF	TGTGCCAGCACGAGTAGACTTGACGCCGAGCAGTACTTC
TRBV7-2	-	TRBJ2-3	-	CASSSQKTDTQYF	TGTGCCAGCAGCTCCCAGAAGACAGATACGCAGTATTTT
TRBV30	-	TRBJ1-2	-	CAWSQEIYGYTF	TGTGCCTGGAGCCAGGAGATATATGGCTACACCTTC
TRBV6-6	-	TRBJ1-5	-	CASSYSGGNQPQHF	TGTGCCAGCAGTTACTCGGGGGGGAATCAGCCCCAGCATTTT
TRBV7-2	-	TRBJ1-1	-	CASSLARGGGTEAFF	TGTGCCAGCAGCTTAGCGCGGGGGGGAGGAACTGAAGCTTTCTTT
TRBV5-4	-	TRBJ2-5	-	CASSLYQGILQTQYF	TGTGCCAGCAGCTTGTACCAGGGGATTTTGCAGACCCAGTACTTC
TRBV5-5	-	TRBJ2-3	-	CASSPTDTQYF	TGTGCCAGCAGCCCCACAGATACGCAGTATTTT
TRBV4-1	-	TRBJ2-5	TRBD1	CASSLTGGETQYF	TGCGCCAGCAGCCTTACAGGGGGAGAGACCCAGTACTTC
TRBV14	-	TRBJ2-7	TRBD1	CASSRDRGREQYF	TGTGCCAGCAGCCGGGACAGGGGGCGAGAGCAGTACTTC
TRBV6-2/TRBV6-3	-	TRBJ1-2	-	CASSTRDTIGYGYTF	TGTGCCAGCAGTACCCGGGACACTATCGGCTATGGCTACACCTTC
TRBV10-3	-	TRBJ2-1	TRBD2	CATRGLAEYNEQFF	TGTGCCACCCGGGGACTAGCGGAATACAATGAGCAGTTCTTC
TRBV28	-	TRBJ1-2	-	CASSLPAGNYGYTF	TGTGCCAGCAGTTTGCCGGCGGGGAACTATGGCTACACCTTC
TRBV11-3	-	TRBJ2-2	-	CASSPLSRSGELFF	TGTGCCAGCAGCCCCCTTTCAAGGTCCGGGGAGCTGTTTTTT
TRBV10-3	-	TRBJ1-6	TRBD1	CAISETGALSPLHF	TGTGCCATCAGTGAGACAGGGGCTTTGTCACCCCTCCACTTT
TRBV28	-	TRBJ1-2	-	CASSLEGPGYTF	TGTGCCAGCAGTTTAGAAGGGCCAGGCTACACCTTC
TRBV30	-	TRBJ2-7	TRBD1	CAWSVQGALEQYF	TGTGCCTGGAGTGTACAGGGGGCTCTGGAGCAGTACTTC
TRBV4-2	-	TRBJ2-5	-	CASSQGQRQETQYF	TGTGCCAGCAGCCAAGGTCAGAGGCAAGAGACCCAGTACTTC
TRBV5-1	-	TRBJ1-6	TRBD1	CASSYAGGNSPLHF	TGCGCCAGCAGCTACGCAGGGGGTAATTCACCCCTCCACTTT
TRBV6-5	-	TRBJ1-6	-	CATGTPNSPLHF	TGTGCCACCGGGACACCTAATTCACCCCTCCACTTT
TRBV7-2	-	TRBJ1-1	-	CASSRDAGGTTEAFF	TGTGCCAGCAGCAGAGACGCGGGCGGAACCACTGAAGCTTTCTTT
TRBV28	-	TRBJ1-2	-	CASSLQGLKGYTF	TGTGCCAGCAGTTTACAGGGGTTGAAGGGCTACACCTTC
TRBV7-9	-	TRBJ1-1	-	CASSLTLPGNTEAFF	TGTGCCAGCAGCTTAACCTTACCAGGGAACACTGAAGCTTTCTTT
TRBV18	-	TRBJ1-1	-	CASSPPSPTNTEAFF	TGTGCCAGCTCACCACCGAGTCCCACGAACACTGAAGCTTTCTTT
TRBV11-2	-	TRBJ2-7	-	CASREKTATGAYEQYF	TGTGCCAGCAGGGAAAAGACAGCGACGGGCGCCTACGAGCAGTACTTC
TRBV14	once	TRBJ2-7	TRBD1	CASSPPGQGPYEQYF	TGTGCCAGCAGCCCACCGGGACAGGGGCCTTACGAGCAGTACTTC
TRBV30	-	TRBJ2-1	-	CAWSVPYNEQFF	TGTGCCTGGAGTGTGCCGTACAATGAGCAGTTCTTC
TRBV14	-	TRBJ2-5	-	CASSKGFPYGTQYF	TGTGCCAGCAGCAAAGGGTTCCCCTACGGGACCCAGTACTTC
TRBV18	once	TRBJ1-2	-	CASSSVNYGYTF	TGTGCCAGCTCATCAGTTAACTATGGCTACACCTTC
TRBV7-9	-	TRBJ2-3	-	CASSGTTEADTQYF	TGTGCCAGCAGCGGAACGACAGAGGCAGATACGCAGTATTTT
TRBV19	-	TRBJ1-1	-	CASSTTIGNEAFF	TGTGCCAGTAGTACGACGATTGGGAATGAAGCTTTCTTT
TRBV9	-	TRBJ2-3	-	CASTQSRADTQYF	TGTGCCAGCACTCAAAGTAGGGCAGATACGCAGTATTTT
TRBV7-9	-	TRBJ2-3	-	CASSSGSTDTQYF	TGTGCCAGCAGCTCTGGTAGCACAGATACGCAGTATTTT
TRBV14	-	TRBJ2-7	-	CASSQGSTKQYF	TGTGCCAGCAGCCAAGGCAGTACGAAGCAGTACTTC
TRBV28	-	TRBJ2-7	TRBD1	CASSPYYRGSSEQYF	TGTGCCAGCAGTCCGTATTACAGGGGGTCTTCAGAGCAGTACTTC
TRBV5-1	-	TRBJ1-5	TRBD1	CASSLGDRGDQPQHF	TGCGCCAGCAGCCTTGGTGACAGGGGGGATCAGCCCCAGCATTTT
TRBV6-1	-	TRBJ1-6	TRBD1	CASSDTGGNSPLHF	TGTGCCAGCAGTGATACAGGGGGGAATTCACCCCTCCACTTT
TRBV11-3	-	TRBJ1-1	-	CASSLRGTEAFF	TGTGCCAGCAGCTTAAGAGGTACTGAAGCTTTCTTT
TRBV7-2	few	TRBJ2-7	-	CASSLDSAYEQYF	TGTGCCAGCAGCTTAGATTCAGCGTACGAGCAGTACTTC
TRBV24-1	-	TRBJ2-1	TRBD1	CATSDFGQGSDEQFF	TGTGCCACCAGTGATTTTGGACAGGGGAGCGATGAGCAGTTCTTC
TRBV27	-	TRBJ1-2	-	CASRDTQGPYGYTF	TGTGCCAGCAGGGATACACAGGGCCCCTATGGCTACACCTTC
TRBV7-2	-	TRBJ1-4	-	CASSLGGEANEKLFF	TGTGCCAGCAGCTTAGGGGGGGAGGCTAATGAAAAACTGTTTTTT
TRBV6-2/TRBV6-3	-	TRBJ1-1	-	CASSYSRSTEAFF	TGTGCCAGCAGTTACTCGAGGAGCACTGAAGCTTTCTTT
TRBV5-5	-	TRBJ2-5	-	CASSPLGRRLETQYF	TGTGCCAGCAGCCCGCTGGGGAGGCGTCTCGAGACCCAGTACTTC
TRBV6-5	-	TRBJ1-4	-	CASSLDRGREKLFF	TGTGCCAGCAGTTTAGACAGAGGTCGTGAAAAACTGTTTTTT
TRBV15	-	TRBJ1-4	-	CATSRDRQSNEKLFF	TGTGCCACCAGCAGAGATCGTCAGAGTAATGAAAAACTGTTTTTT
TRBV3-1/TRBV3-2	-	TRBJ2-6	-	CASSHPVAGANVLTF	TGTGCCAGCAGCCACCCGGTTGCTGGGGCCAACGTCCTGACTTTC
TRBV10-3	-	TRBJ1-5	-	CAISESVGWNQPQHF	TGTGCCATCAGTGAGTCGGTGGGTTGGAATCAGCCCCAGCATTTT